This T cell receptor (beta chain) was found in a study of CD8+ T cells in alopecia areata. Extracted from the samples, RNA was reverse transcribed into cDNA to serve as the sequencing template. The method was immunoSEQ multiplex PCR; TCRdb's version includes in-frame clones alone and lacks a portion of them. This sample has about 150,000 clones, with around 58% found just once. With 2 bases removed from V and 1 base from J, the gap between germline ends came to 5 bases. CDR1 and CDR2 (germline): LGHNA, YNFKEQ. This CDR3 is built from 14 residues. The sample in question was CD4+ T cells sorted from blood, obtained at week 0. The receptor's source is a human donor with alopecia areata. The chain employs TRBV4-2 and TRBJ2-2; D call uncertain. CDR3 in amino acids: CASSQTENTGELFF. The CDR3 DNA reads as TGTGCCAGCAGCCAAACAGAGAACACCGGGGAGCTGTTTTTT.